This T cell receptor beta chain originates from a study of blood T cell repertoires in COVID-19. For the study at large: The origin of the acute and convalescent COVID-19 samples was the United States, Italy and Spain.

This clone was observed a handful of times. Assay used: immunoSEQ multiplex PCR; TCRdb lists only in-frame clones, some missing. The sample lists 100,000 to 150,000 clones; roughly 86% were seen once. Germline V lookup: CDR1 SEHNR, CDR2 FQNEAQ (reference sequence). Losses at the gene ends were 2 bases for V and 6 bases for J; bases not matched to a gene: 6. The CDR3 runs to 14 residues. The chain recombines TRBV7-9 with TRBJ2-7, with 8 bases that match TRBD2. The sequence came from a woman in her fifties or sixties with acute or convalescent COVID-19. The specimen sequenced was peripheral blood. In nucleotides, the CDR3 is TGTGCCAGCAGCTTAAGCGGACTAGCCAGCGAGCAGTACTTC. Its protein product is CASSLSGLASEQYF. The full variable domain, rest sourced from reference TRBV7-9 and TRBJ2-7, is DTGVSQNPRHKITKRGQNVTFRCDPISEHNRLYWYRQTLGQGPEFLTYFQNEAQLEKSRLLSDRFSAERPKGSFSTLEIQRTEQGDSAMYLCASSLSGLASEQYFGPGTRLTVT.